A selection of T cell receptor beta chains follows, all from one sample in a study of blood T cell repertoires in COVID-19. The method was immunoSEQ multiplex PCR; TCRdb's version includes in-frame clones alone and lacks a portion of them. The table lists 250,000 to 350,000 clones, 89% of them singletons. Source material: peripheral blood. These receptor sequences come from a woman aged 60-75 years with acute or convalescent COVID-19. Each CDR3 is given with its conserved first and last residue. D genes are given only for firm matches. Clone size is stated in some rows and not others, as once, few, many or a class when expanded.

j_gene: TRBJ1-2; abundance: -; d_gene: -; v_gene: TRBV27; CDR3aa: CASSLGHLNYGYTF; CDR3nt: TGTGCCAGCAGTTTGGGACATTTAAACTATGGCTACACCTTC
j_gene: TRBJ2-4; abundance: -; d_gene: -; v_gene: TRBV2; CDR3aa: CASSSGVSKNIQYF; CDR3nt: TGTGCCAGCAGTTCAGGGGTGTCCAAAAACATTCAGTACTTC
j_gene: TRBJ2-3; abundance: -; d_gene: -; v_gene: TRBV15; CDR3aa: CATSRDASGSTDTQYF; CDR3nt: TGTGCCACCAGCAGAGATGCAAGCGGCAGCACAGATACGCAGTATTTT
j_gene: TRBJ1-5; abundance: once; d_gene: TRBD1; v_gene: TRBV9; CDR3aa: CASSAGGDRVGPQHF; CDR3nt: TGTGCCAGCAGCGCCGGGGGGGACAGGGTAGGGCCCCAGCATTTT
j_gene: TRBJ2-2; abundance: -; d_gene: -; v_gene: TRBV5-4; CDR3aa: CASSFAVGAGRVNTGELFF; CDR3nt: TGTGCCAGCAGCTTTGCGGTGGGCGCCGGGCGGGTGAACACCGGGGAGCTGTTTTTT
j_gene: TRBJ2-7; abundance: -; d_gene: -; v_gene: TRBV11-2; CDR3aa: CASSHSGRGGLYEQYF; CDR3nt: TGTGCCAGCAGCCATTCAGGAAGAGGGGGTCTCTACGAGCAGTACTTC
j_gene: TRBJ2-1; abundance: -; d_gene: TRBD2; v_gene: TRBV12-3/TRBV12-4; CDR3aa: CASLRAGGNEQFF; CDR3nt: TGTGCCAGTTTAAGAGCGGGAGGCAATGAGCAGTTCTTC
j_gene: TRBJ1-1; abundance: -; d_gene: -; v_gene: TRBV18; CDR3aa: CASSPLENTEAFF; CDR3nt: TGTGCCAGCTCACCACTAGAGAACACTGAAGCTTTCTTT
j_gene: TRBJ1-5; abundance: -; d_gene: -; v_gene: TRBV6-2/TRBV6-3; CDR3aa: CASSFPGPQPQHF; CDR3nt: TGTGCCAGCAGTTTCCCAGGGCCCCAGCCCCAGCATTTT
j_gene: TRBJ1-1; abundance: -; d_gene: -; v_gene: TRBV5-6; CDR3aa: CASSLAAGLNTEAFF; CDR3nt: TGTGCCAGCAGCTTGGCCGCGGGGCTGAACACTGAAGCTTTCTTT
j_gene: TRBJ1-5; abundance: -; d_gene: -; v_gene: TRBV5-5; CDR3aa: CASSLYSNQPQHF; CDR3nt: TGTGCCAGCAGCTTGTATAGCAATCAGCCCCAGCATTTT
j_gene: TRBJ2-2; abundance: -; d_gene: -; v_gene: TRBV19; CDR3aa: CASNQAGLHTGELFF; CDR3nt: TGTGCCAGTAACCAGGCTGGCCTCCACACCGGGGAGCTGTTTTTT
j_gene: TRBJ2-3; abundance: once; d_gene: TRBD2; v_gene: TRBV9; CDR3aa: CASSASGDRTDTQYF; CDR3nt: TGTGCCAGCAGCGCTAGCGGGGACCGCACAGATACGCAGTATTTT
j_gene: TRBJ2-5; abundance: -; d_gene: TRBD2; v_gene: TRBV28; CDR3aa: CASSPANGEGSTQYF; CDR3nt: TGTGCCAGCAGTCCAGCCAACGGGGAGGGTTCAACCCAGTACTTC
j_gene: TRBJ2-5; abundance: -; d_gene: TRBD2; v_gene: TRBV5-1; CDR3aa: CASSPQVAGGETQYF; CDR3nt: TGCGCCAGCAGCCCTCAGGTAGCGGGAGGAGAGACCCAGTACTTC
j_gene: TRBJ1-1; abundance: few; d_gene: TRBD1; v_gene: TRBV7-2; CDR3aa: CASSPRTGGHTEAFF; CDR3nt: TGTGCCAGCAGCCCAAGGACAGGGGGCCACACTGAAGCTTTCTTT
j_gene: TRBJ1-1; abundance: -; d_gene: -; v_gene: TRBV5-1; CDR3aa: CASSLGGPVTEAFF; CDR3nt: TGCGCCAGCAGCTTGGGGGGGCCCGTCACTGAAGCTTTCTTT
j_gene: TRBJ1-1; abundance: -; d_gene: TRBD1; v_gene: TRBV7-9; CDR3aa: CASSTAGGDTEAFF; CDR3nt: TGTGCCAGCAGCACGGCAGGGGGTGACACTGAAGCTTTCTTT
j_gene: TRBJ2-3; abundance: -; d_gene: TRBD2; v_gene: TRBV4-1; CDR3aa: CASSQELAGPDTQYF; CDR3nt: TGCGCCAGCAGCCAAGAACTAGCGGGCCCAGATACGCAGTATTTT
j_gene: TRBJ2-3; abundance: -; d_gene: TRBD1; v_gene: TRBV19; CDR3aa: CASSIGDRGPTDTQYF; CDR3nt: TGTGCCAGTAGTATAGGGGACAGGGGGCCCACAGATACGCAGTATTTT
j_gene: TRBJ1-5; abundance: -; d_gene: -; v_gene: TRBV7-9; CDR3aa: CASSLIGEGQPQHF; CDR3nt: TGTGCCAGCAGCTTAATAGGGGAGGGTCAGCCCCAGCATTTT
j_gene: TRBJ1-2; abundance: -; d_gene: -; v_gene: TRBV7-9; CDR3aa: CASSIDRLIRHGYTF; CDR3nt: TGTGCCAGCAGCATTGACAGGCTTATTCGGCATGGCTACACCTTC
j_gene: TRBJ2-3; abundance: -; d_gene: -; v_gene: TRBV19; CDR3aa: CASSMQGRADTQYF; CDR3nt: TGTGCCAGTAGTATGCAGGGGAGGGCAGATACGCAGTATTTT
j_gene: TRBJ2-7; abundance: -; d_gene: TRBD1; v_gene: TRBV7-8; CDR3aa: CASSERDSLSYEQYF; CDR3nt: TGTGCCAGCAGCGAGAGGGACAGTCTCTCCTACGAGCAGTACTTC
j_gene: TRBJ2-2; abundance: -; d_gene: TRBD1; v_gene: TRBV5-6; CDR3aa: CASSWTGGTGELFF; CDR3nt: TGTGCCAGCAGCTGGACAGGGGGTACGGGGGAGCTGTTTTTT
j_gene: TRBJ2-1; abundance: -; d_gene: -; v_gene: TRBV20-1; CDR3aa: CSASGAMRGNNEQFF; CDR3nt: TGCAGTGCTAGTGGGGCGATGCGGGGAAACAATGAGCAGTTCTTC
j_gene: TRBJ2-7; abundance: -; d_gene: -; v_gene: TRBV28; CDR3aa: CASSPPHGEQYF; CDR3nt: TGTGCCAGCAGCCCCCCCCACGGCGAGCAGTACTTC
j_gene: TRBJ2-7; abundance: once; d_gene: -; v_gene: TRBV19; CDR3aa: CASGGLYEQYF; CDR3nt: TGTGCCAGCGGAGGATTGTACGAGCAGTACTTC
j_gene: TRBJ1-5; abundance: -; d_gene: -; v_gene: TRBV19; CDR3aa: CASSMPRVGGNQPQHF; CDR3nt: TGTGCCAGTAGTATGCCCCGCGTTGGAGGCAATCAGCCCCAGCATTTT
j_gene: TRBJ1-4; abundance: -; d_gene: -; v_gene: TRBV4-1; CDR3aa: CASICRSHNEKLFF; CDR3nt: TGCGCCAGCATTTGTAGGAGTCATAATGAAAAACTGTTTTTT
j_gene: TRBJ1-5; abundance: -; d_gene: -; v_gene: TRBV7-9; CDR3aa: CASSLNGGDQPQHF; CDR3nt: TGTGCCAGCAGCTTAAACGGGGGGGATCAGCCCCAGCATTTT
j_gene: TRBJ2-7; abundance: -; d_gene: TRBD1; v_gene: TRBV20-1; CDR3aa: CSASQGDRISYEQYF; CDR3nt: TGCAGTGCTAGTCAGGGGGACAGAATTTCCTACGAGCAGTACTTC
j_gene: TRBJ1-2; abundance: -; d_gene: -; v_gene: TRBV5-6; CDR3aa: CASSLAGVRGSTF; CDR3nt: TGTGCCAGCAGCCTTGCGGGAGTAAGAGGAAGCACCTTC
j_gene: TRBJ2-3; abundance: -; d_gene: -; v_gene: TRBV27; CDR3aa: CASSGFDRISTDTQYF; CDR3nt: TGTGCCAGCAGTGGATTCGACAGGATTAGCACAGATACGCAGTATTTT
j_gene: TRBJ1-5; abundance: -; d_gene: -; v_gene: TRBV30; CDR3aa: CAWSVGSGISNQPQHF; CDR3nt: TGTGCCTGGAGTGTGGGGTCGGGGATAAGCAATCAGCCCCAGCATTTT
j_gene: TRBJ1-5; abundance: -; d_gene: TRBD1; v_gene: TRBV7-2; CDR3aa: CASSLGQGSNQPQHF; CDR3nt: TGTGCCAGCAGCCTCGGACAGGGAAGCAATCAGCCCCAGCATTTT
j_gene: TRBJ1-1; abundance: once; d_gene: -; v_gene: TRBV30; CDR3aa: CAWSSNRVNTEAFF; CDR3nt: TGTGCCTGGAGTTCTAACAGGGTGAACACTGAAGCTTTCTTT
j_gene: TRBJ2-7; abundance: -; d_gene: -; v_gene: TRBV7-9; CDR3aa: CASIREGRGWDEQYF; CDR3nt: TGTGCCAGCATCCGAGAGGGCAGGGGTTGGGACGAGCAGTACTTC
j_gene: TRBJ1-1; abundance: -; d_gene: -; v_gene: TRBV7-3; CDR3aa: CASTPGGTNTEAFF; CDR3nt: TGTGCCAGCACCCCGGGAGGGACGAACACTGAAGCTTTCTTT
j_gene: TRBJ1-1; abundance: few; d_gene: -; v_gene: TRBV2; CDR3aa: CASIPRLAVTEAFF; CDR3nt: TGTGCCAGCATCCCTCGTCTGGCAGTAACTGAAGCTTTCTTT
j_gene: TRBJ2-4; abundance: -; d_gene: -; v_gene: TRBV3-1/TRBV3-2; CDR3aa: CASSPWATDIQYF; CDR3nt: TGTGCCAGCAGCCCTTGGGCTACGGACATTCAGTACTTC
j_gene: TRBJ1-2; abundance: -; d_gene: -; v_gene: TRBV21-1; CDR3aa: CASTTQKGTGYSNYGYTF; CDR3nt: TGTGCCAGCACCACACAAAAGGGGACAGGGTACTCGAACTATGGCTACACCTTC
j_gene: TRBJ2-7; abundance: -; d_gene: TRBD1; v_gene: TRBV5-5; CDR3aa: CASSHDRVPYEQYF; CDR3nt: TGTGCCAGCAGCCACGACAGGGTCCCTTACGAGCAGTACTTC
j_gene: TRBJ1-1; abundance: -; d_gene: -; v_gene: TRBV6-4; CDR3aa: CASSDTSDRNTEAFF; CDR3nt: TGTGCCAGCAGTGACACGTCGGACAGGAACACTGAAGCTTTCTTT